This paragraph reports one T cell receptor (beta chain). The clone's antigen remains unknown. It has no much larger one-base neighbor in the sample; base qualities were not kept. The immunoSEQ Assay, which relies on bias-controlled multiplex PCR amplification of genomic DNA, was used to profile TCRbeta CDR3 regions. As for the authors' bioinformatics: To quantify the absolute abundance of each unique TCRbeta CDR3 region, the sequences were collapsed and filtered. Differential abundance was tested with a binomial (Fisher-equivalent) model and with a beta-binomial model adding time-dependent variance fitted from healthy donors. Clones with fewer than 5 combined templates were excluded, and clones with Benjamini-Hochberg FDR below 0.01 were called differentially abundant. Using the form v = (b*log(k)+a)^2, the beta-binomial variance was modeled as a function of the total template count across the two samples. TCRdb retrieved this table from immuneACCESS and kept in-frame rearrangements only. Not all clones are present; in checked studies, unresolved V genes account for under half, and no reason is known for the remainder. That table furnishes V, J and clone size, whereas the DNA furnished D and trimming. Counted in this sample were about 58,000 clones; around 90% of them appeared once. Roughly 3.5% of the sample is held by the ten biggest clonotypes.

Counted from cysteine to phenylalanine, this CDR3 has 12 amino acids. Solely the CDR3 DNA is kept, with 36 bases framed from the first base. Via the germline V gene, CDR1 is SQVTM and CDR2 ANQGSEA. V is shortened by 3 bases, J by 6 bases, and the region joining them spans 11 bases. This sample is drawn from a study of identifying expanded T cells in peripheral blood (dated by TCRdb to between 2018 and 2021). Background on the whole study: Four technical replicates, made by sequencing separate aliquots from the same pool of genomic DNA, were compared pairwise. General conclusions and limits of the study: In all healthy donors, the variance in clone template counts between samples taken roughly 14 days apart rose significantly as total template count increased. The binomial model flagged approximately 1.2 differentially abundant clones between technical replicates, compared with about 17 over around two weeks and 19 over around four weeks. The authors expected biological variance in healthy repertoires might increase further over much longer intervals such as months to years. Across all healthy-donor time intervals, the beta-binomial model significantly cut both the number of clones called differentially abundant and the false-positive rate.

During the collection period, no immune events, such as infections, were documented for the healthy donors. Healthy-donor blood repertoires served as a training cohort to calibrate time-dependent variance in a beta-binomial model of T-cell clone differential abundance. The training cohort was composed of approximately ten healthy donors, 3 female and 7 male. Donor ages ranged from about 25 to 64 years, with an average of about 40 years. Whole blood from each healthy donor was obtained from a commercial supplier and was collected at three time points two to three weeks apart. For immunosequencing, genomic DNA was extracted from whole blood that had not been sorted.

The material sequenced was blood. The TCR was taken from a person aged 18-69 years in good health. This chain is built from TRBV29-1 and TRBJ1-2, with an unclear D gene assignment. The DNA reads as follows: TGCAGCGTTGACCTTCCCGGGCATGGCTACACCTTC. Translated, it gives CSVDLPGHGYTF.